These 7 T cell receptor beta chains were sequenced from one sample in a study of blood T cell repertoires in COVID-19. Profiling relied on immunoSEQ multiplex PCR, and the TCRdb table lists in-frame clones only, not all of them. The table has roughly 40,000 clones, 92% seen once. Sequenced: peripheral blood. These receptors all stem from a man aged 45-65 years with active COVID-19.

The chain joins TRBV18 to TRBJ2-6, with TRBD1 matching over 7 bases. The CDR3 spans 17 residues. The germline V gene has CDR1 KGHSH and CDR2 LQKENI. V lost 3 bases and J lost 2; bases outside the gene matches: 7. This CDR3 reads CASSPDRVSAGANVLTF. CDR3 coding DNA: TGTGCCAGCTCACCCGACAGGGTCTCGGCTGGGGCCAACGTCCTGACTTTC.

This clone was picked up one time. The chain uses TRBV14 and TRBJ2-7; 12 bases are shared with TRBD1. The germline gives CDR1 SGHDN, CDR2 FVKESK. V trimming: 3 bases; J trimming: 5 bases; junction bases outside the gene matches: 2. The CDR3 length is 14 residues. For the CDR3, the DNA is TGTGCCAGCAGCCACTGGGACAGGGGGCACGAGCAGTACTTC. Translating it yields CASSHWDRGHEQYF.

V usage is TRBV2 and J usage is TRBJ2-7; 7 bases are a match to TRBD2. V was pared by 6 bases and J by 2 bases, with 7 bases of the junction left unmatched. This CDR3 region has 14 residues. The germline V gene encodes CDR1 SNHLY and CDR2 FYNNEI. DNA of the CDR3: TGTGCCAGCAGATCGGTAGCGGGTACCTACGAGCAGTACTTC. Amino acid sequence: CASRSVAGTYEQYF.

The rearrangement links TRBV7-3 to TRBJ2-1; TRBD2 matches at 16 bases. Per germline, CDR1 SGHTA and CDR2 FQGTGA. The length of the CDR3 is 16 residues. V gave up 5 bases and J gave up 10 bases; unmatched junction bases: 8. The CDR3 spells CASSEGLAGGPVEQFF. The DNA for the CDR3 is TGTGCCAGCAGCGAGGGACTAGCGGGAGGGCCTGTAGAGCAGTTCTTC. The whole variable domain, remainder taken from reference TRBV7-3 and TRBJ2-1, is GAGVSQTPSNKVTEKGKYVELRCDPISGHTALYWYRQSLGQGPEFLIYFQGTGAADDSGLPNDRFFAVRPEGSVSTLKIQRTERGDSAVYLCASSEGLAGGPVEQFFGPGTRLTVL.

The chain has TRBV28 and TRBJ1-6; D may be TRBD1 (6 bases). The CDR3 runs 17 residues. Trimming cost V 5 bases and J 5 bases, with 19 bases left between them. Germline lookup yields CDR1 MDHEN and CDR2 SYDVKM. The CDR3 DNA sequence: TGTGCCAGCAGTCTTCTTACTGTGGGACAACATAATTCACCCCTCCACTTT. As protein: CASSLLTVGQHNSPLHF. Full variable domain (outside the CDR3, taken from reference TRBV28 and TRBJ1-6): DVKVTQSSRYLVKRTGEKVFLECVQDMDHENMFWYRQDPGLGLRLIYFSYDVKMKEKGDIPEGYSVSREKKERFSLILESASTNQTSMYLCASSLLTVGQHNSPLHFGNGTRLTVT.

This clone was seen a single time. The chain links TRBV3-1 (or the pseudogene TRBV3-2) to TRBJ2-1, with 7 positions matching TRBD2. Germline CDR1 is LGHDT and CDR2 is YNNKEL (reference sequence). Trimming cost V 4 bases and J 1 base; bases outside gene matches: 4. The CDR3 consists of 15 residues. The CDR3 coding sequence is TGTGCCAGCAGCCTGGGAGCGGGGTCCTACAATGAGCAGTTCTTC. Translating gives CASSLGAGSYNEQFF.

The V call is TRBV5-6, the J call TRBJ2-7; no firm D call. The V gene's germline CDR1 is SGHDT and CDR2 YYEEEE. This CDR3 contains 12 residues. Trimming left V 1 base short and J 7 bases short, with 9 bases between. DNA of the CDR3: TGTGCCAGCAGCTTGAGGTTACAGGAGCAGTACTTC. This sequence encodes CASSLRLQEQYF.